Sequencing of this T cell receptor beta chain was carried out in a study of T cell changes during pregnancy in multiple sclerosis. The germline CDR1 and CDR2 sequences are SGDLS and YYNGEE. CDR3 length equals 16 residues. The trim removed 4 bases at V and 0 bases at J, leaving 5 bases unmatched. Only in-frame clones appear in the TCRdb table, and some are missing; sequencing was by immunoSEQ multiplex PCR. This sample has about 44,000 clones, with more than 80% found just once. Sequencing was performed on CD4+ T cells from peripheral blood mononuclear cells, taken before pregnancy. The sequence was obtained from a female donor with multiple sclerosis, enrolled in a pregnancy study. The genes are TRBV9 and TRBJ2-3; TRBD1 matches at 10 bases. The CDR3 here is CASSPRQGASTDTQYF. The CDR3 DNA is TGTGCCAGCAGCCCTCGACAGGGGGCTAGCACAGATACGCAGTATTTT.